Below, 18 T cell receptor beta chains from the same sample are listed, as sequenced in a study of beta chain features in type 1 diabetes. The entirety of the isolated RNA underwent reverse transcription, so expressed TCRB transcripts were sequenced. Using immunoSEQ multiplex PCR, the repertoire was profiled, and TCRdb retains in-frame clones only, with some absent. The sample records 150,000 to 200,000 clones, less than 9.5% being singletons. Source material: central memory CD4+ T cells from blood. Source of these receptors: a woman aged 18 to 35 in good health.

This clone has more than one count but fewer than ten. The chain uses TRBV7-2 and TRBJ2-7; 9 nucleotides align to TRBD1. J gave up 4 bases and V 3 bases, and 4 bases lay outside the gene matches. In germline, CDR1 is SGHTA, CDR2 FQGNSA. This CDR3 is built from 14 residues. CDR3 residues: CASSFRDREYEQYF. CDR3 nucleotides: TGTGCCAGCAGCTTCCGGGACAGGGAATACGAGCAGTACTTC.

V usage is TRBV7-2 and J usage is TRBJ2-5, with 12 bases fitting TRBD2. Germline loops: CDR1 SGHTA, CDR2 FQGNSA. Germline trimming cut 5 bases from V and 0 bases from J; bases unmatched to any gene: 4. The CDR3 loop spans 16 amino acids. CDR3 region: CASSTGLAGNQETQYF. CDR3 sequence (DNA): TGTGCCAGCAGCACTGGACTAGCGGGGAACCAAGAGACCCAGTACTTC. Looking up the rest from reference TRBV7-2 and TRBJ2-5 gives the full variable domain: GAGVSQSPSNKVTEKGKDVELRCDPISGHTALYWYRQSLGQGLEFLIYFQGNSAPDKSGLPSDRFSAERTGGSVSTLTIQRTQQEDSAVYLCASSTGLAGNQETQYFGPGTRLLVL.

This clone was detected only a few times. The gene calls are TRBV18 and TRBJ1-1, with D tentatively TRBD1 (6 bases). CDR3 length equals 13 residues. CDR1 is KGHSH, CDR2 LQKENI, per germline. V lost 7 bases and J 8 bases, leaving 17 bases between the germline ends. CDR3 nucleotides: TGTGCCAGCTGCGTCCTTGAGGACAGCGAAGCTTTCTTT. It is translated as CASCVLEDSEAFF.

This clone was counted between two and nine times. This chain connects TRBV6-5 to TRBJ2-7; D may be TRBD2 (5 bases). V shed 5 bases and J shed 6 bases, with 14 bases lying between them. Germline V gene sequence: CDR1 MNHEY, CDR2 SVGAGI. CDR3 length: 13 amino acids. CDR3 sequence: CASSPSGRGEQYF. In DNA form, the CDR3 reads TGTGCCAGCAGTCCCTCAGGACGGGGCGAGCAGTACTTC.

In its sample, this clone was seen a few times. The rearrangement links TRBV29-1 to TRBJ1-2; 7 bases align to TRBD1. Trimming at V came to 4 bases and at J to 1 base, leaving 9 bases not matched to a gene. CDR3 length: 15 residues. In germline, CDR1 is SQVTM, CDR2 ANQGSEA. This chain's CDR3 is CSVATPGQSNYGYTF. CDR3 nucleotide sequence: TGCAGCGTTGCTACTCCGGGACAGAGTAACTATGGCTACACCTTC.

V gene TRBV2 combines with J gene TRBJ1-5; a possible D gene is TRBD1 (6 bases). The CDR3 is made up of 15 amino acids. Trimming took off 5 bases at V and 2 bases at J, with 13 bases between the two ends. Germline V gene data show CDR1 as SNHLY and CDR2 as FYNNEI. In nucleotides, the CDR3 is TGTGCCAGCAGTCAACAGGGCGAGGGCAATCAGCCCCAGCATTTT. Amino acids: CASSQQGEGNQPQHF.

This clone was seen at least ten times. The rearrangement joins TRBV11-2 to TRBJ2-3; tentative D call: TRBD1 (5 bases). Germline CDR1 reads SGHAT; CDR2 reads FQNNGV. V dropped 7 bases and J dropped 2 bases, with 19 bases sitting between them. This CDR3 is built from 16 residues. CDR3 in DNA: TGTGCCAGCACCAAGGGGTCTAGTCGCGTCACAGATACGCAGTATTTT. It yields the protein CASTKGSSRVTDTQYF.

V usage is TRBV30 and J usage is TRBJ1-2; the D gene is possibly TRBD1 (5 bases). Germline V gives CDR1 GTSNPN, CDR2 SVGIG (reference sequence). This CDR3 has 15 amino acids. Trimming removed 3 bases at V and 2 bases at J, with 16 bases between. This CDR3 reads CAWSLGAGRNYGYTF. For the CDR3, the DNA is TGTGCCTGGAGCCTAGGGGCAGGGCGAAACTATGGCTACACCTTC.

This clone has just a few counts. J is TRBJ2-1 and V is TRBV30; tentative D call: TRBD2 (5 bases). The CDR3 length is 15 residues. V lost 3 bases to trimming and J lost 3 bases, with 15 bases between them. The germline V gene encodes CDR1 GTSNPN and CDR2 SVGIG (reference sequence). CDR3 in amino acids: CAWRGEARGYNEQFF. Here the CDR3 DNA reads TGTGCCTGGAGGGGCGAAGCACGGGGCTACAATGAGCAGTTCTTC.

The CDR3 reads CAWSGLSANYGYTF. The CDR3 DNA follows: TGTGCCTGGAGTGGACTCTCCGCTAACTATGGCTACACCTTC. This chain links TRBV30 with TRBJ1-2; no firm D call. V was pared by 1 base and J by 0 bases, with 9 bases between. The CDR3 is 14 amino acids. CDR1 is GTSNPN and CDR2 is SVGIG in the germline V gene (reference sequence). Supplemented by reference TRBV30 and TRBJ1-2, the full variable domain reads SQTIHQWPATLVQPVGSPLSLECTVEGTSNPNLYWYRQAAGRGLQLLFYSVGIGQISSEVPQNLSASRPQDRQFILSSKKLLLSDSGFYLCAWSGLSANYGYTFGSGTRLTVV.

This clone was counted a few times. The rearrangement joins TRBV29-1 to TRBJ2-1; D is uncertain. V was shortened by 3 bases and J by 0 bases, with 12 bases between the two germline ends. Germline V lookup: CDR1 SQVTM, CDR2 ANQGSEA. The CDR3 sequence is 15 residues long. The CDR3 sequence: CSVDPPLSSYNEQFF. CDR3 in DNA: TGCAGCGTTGACCCACCACTTAGCTCCTACAATGAGCAGTTCTTC.

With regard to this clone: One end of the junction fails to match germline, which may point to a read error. CDR3 sequence (DNA): TGTGCTAGCAGCTTAGGGGCCACAGATACGCAGTATTTT. Its translation: CASSLGATDTQYF. V is TRBV7-7 and J is TRBJ2-3; perhaps TRBD1 as D (5 bases). Germline V gene data show CDR1 as SSHAT and CDR2 as FNYEAQ (reference sequence). The CDR3 length is 13 residues. Combining the CDR3 with reference TRBV7-7 and TRBJ2-3 gives the whole variable domain GAGVSQSPRYKVTKRGQDVTLRCDPISSHATLYWYQQALGQGPEFLTYFNYEAQPDKSGLPSDRFSAERPEGSISTLTIQRTEQRDSAMYRCASSLGATDTQYFGPGTRLTVL.

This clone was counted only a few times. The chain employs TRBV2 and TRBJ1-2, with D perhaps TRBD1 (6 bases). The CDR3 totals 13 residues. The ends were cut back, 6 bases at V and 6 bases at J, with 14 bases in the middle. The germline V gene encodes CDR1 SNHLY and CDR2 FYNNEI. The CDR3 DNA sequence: TGTGCCAGCAGGAAGGAGTCAGGGGATGGCTACACCTTC. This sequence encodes CASRKESGDGYTF.

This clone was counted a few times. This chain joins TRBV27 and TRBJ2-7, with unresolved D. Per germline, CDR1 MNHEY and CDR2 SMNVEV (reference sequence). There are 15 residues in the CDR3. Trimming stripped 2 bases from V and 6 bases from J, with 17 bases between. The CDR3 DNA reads TGTGCCAGCAGTTTAAATGCGGTCCCCGGCAGCGAGCAGTACTTC. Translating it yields CASSLNAVPGSEQYF.

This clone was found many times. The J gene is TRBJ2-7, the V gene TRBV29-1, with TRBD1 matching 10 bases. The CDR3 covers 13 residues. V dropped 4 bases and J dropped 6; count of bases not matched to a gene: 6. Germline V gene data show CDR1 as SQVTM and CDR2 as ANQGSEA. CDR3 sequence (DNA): TGCAGCGTTGCTCGGGACAGGGGAACCGAGCAGTACTTC. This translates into CSVARDRGTEQYF.

CDR3 residues: CASRYGRGSGGTEAFF. The CDR3 nucleotides read TGTGCCAGCAGATATGGGCGGGGGTCTGGGGGCACTGAAGCTTTCTTT. J is TRBJ1-1 and V is TRBV7-2, with D possibly being TRBD1 (5 bases). The CDR3 contains 16 residues. V was clipped by 6 bases and J by 4 bases, with 21 bases between them. Germline CDR1 SGHTA, CDR2 FQGNSA. The full variable domain, in which reference TRBV7-2 and TRBJ1-1 provide the parts outside the CDR3, is GAGVSQSPSNKVTEKGKDVELRCDPISGHTALYWYRQSLGQGLEFLIYFQGNSAPDKSGLPSDRFSAERTGGSVSTLTIQRTQQEDSAVYLCASRYGRGSGGTEAFFGQGTRLTVV.

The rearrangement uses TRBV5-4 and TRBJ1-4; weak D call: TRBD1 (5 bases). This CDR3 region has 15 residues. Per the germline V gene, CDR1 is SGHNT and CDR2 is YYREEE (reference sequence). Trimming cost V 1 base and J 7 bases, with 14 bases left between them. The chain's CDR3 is CASSLSGTVIEKLFF. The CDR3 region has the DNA TGTGCCAGCAGCTTGTCGGGGACTGTGATTGAAAAACTGTTTTTT.

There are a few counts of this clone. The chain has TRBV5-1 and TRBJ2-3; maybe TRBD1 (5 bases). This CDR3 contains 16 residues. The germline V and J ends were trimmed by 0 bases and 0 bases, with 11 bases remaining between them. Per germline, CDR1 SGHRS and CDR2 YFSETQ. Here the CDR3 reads CASSLGGTTSTDTQYF. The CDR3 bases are TGCGCCAGCAGCTTGGGGGGCACAACTAGCACAGATACGCAGTATTTT.